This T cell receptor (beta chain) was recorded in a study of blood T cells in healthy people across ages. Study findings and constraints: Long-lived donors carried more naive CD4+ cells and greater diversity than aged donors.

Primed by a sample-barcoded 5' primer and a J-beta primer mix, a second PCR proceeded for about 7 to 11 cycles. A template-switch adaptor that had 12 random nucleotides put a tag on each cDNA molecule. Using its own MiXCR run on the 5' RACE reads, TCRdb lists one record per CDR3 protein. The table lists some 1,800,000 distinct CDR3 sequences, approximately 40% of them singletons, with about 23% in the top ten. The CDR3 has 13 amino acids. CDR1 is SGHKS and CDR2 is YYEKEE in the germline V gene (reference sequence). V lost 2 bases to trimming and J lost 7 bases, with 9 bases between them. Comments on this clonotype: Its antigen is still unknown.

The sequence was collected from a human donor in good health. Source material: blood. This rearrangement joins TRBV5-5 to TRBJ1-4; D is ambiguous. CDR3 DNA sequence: TGTGCCAGCAGCTTAACAGCACCTGAAAAACTGTTTTTT. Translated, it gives CASSLTAPEKLFF.